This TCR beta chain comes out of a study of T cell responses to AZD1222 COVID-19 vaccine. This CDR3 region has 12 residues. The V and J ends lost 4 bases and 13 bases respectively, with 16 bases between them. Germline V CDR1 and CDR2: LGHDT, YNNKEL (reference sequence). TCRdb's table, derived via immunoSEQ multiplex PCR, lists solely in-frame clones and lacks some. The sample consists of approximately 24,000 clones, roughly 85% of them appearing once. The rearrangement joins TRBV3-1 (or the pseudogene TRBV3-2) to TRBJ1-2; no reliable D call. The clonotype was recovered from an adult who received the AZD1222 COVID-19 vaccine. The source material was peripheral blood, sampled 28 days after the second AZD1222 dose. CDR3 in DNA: TGTGCCAGCAGCCCCCATCCCGACCTCCTCACCTTC. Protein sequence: CASSPHPDLLTF.